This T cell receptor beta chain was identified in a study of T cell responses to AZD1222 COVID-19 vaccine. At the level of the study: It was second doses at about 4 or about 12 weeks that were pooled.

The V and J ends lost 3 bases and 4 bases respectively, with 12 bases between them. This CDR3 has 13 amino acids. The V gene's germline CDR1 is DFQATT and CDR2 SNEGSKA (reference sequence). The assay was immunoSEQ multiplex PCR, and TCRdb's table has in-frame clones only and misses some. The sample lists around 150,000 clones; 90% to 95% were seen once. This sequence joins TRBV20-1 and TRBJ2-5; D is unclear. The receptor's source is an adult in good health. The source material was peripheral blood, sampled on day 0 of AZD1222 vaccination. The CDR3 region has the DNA TGCAGTGCTAGTCTGGGCCGCCCAGAGACCCAGTACTTC. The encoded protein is CSASLGRPETQYF.